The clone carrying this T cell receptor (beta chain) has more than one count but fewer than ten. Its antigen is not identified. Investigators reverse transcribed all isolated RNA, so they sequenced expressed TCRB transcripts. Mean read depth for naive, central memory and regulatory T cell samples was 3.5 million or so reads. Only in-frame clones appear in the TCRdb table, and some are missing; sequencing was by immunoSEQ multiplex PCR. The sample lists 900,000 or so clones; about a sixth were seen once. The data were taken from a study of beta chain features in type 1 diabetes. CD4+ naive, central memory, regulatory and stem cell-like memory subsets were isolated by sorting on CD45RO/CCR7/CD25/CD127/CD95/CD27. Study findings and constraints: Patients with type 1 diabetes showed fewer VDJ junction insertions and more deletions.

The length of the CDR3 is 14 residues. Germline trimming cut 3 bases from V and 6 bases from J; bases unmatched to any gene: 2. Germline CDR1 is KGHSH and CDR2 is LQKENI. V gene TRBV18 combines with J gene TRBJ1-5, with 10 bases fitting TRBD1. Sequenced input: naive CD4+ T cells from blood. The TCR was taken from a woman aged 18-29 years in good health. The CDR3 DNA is TGTGCCAGCTCACCGGGACAGGGGATTCAGCCCCAGCATTTT. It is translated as CASSPGQGIQPQHF. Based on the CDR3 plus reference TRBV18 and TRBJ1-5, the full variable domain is NAGVMQNPRHLVRRRGQEARLRCSPMKGHSHVYWYRQLPEEGLKFMVYLQKENIIDESGMPKERFSAEFPKEGPSILRIQQVVRGDSAAYFCASSPGQGIQPQHFGDGTRLSIL.